This paragraph covers one TCR beta chain sequence. This specimen comes from a study of control samples from healthy donors and cancer patients. The length of the CDR3 is 15 residues. Trimming stripped 4 bases from V and 2 bases from J, with 12 bases between. Per the germline V gene, CDR1 is MNHEY and CDR2 is SVGAGI. The assay was immunoSEQ multiplex PCR, and TCRdb's table has in-frame clones only and misses some. The sample lists roughly 150,000 clones, over 90% occurring once. This TCR came from a man aged 50-59 years in good health. Sequencing input: blood. The rearrangement uses TRBV6-5 and TRBJ1-3; the D gene is possibly TRBD1 (5 bases). CDR3 amino acids: CASSLGPRTGNTIYF. The CDR3 bases are TGTGCCAGCAGTTTGGGACCCCGGACTGGAAACACCATATATTTT.